Following are 21 T cell receptor beta chains from one sample sequenced in a study of T cells expressing NK-cell markers (TCRdb year 2020). The method was 5' RACE. Sequencing instrument: Illumina HiSeq 2000. TCRdb reprocessed the reads, so every CDR3 protein sequence counts as one entry and DNA is not shown. This sample's table carries 300,000 to 450,000 distinct CDR3 sequences. Under 6.5% of the sample is in the top ten clones. Sequenced input: blood T cells: a sorted CD56 or NKG2C T cell subset, CD4+ or CD8+ T cells, or bulk PBMC T cells (not recorded which). Receptors originate from a man aged 18-75 years in good health.

The chain carries TRBV3-1 and TRBJ2-4; TCRdb indicates TRBD1, and absent DNA this call remains unverified. CDR3 size: 16 residues. Per the germline V gene, CDR1 is LGHDT and CDR2 is YNNKEL (reference sequence). CDR3 sequence: CASSHTNQGRWNIQYF.

The V gene is TRBV20-1, the J gene TRBJ2-7. This CDR3 region has 13 residues. The germline V gene encodes CDR1 DFQATT and CDR2 SNEGSKA (reference sequence). CDR3 sequence: CSASFSNGYEQYF.

The rearrangement links TRBV7-9 to TRBJ2-3; TCRdb reports TRBD1, a call that lacks DNA to check it against. This CDR3 comprises 14 residues. Germline CDR1 reads SEHNR; CDR2 reads FQNEAQ (reference sequence). The CDR3: CASRRLGDTDTQYF.

The chain recombines TRBV18 with TRBJ2-3; TCRdb names TRBD1, which stays unverified in the absence of DNA. The CDR3 totals 16 residues. From germline, CDR1 is KGHSH and CDR2 LQKENI. CDR3 region: CASSPSRQGSTDTQYF.

V is TRBV5-1 and J is TRBJ2-3; the D call of TRBD1 rests on TCRdb alone, since no DNA is present to check it. Germline assignment: CDR1 SGHRS and CDR2 YFSETQ. CDR3 length: 16 amino acids. CDR3 region: CASSLALGGGLDTQYF.

The chain uses TRBV11-1 and TRBJ2-7; as DNA is missing, the TRBD1 call by TCRdb cannot be tested. The CDR3 spans 15 residues. Looked up from germline, CDR1 is SGHAT and CDR2 is FQDESV (reference sequence). This CDR3 is CASSSPGQGFYEQYF. The variable domain in full, completed from reference TRBV11-1 and TRBJ2-7, reads EAEVAQSPRYKITEKSQAVAFWCDPISGHATLYWYRQILGQGPELLVQFQDESVVDDSQLPKDRFSAERLKGVDSTLKIQPAELGDSAMYLCASSSPGQGFYEQYFGPGTRLTVT.

V usage is TRBV12-3 or TRBV12-4 and J usage is TRBJ1-2; as DNA is missing, the TRBD1 call by TCRdb cannot be tested. This CDR3 has 16 amino acids. CDR3 loop: CASSFGDRGRSYGYTF.

This rearrangement joins TRBV10-3 to TRBJ2-1; no DNA is available, so the TRBD2 call from TCRdb remains unchecked. From germline, CDR1 is ENHRY and CDR2 SYGVKD. The CDR3 contains 17 residues. CDR3 protein: CATLGLAGGSSYNEQFF.

The chain combines TRBV20-1 with TRBJ2-4; TCRdb proposes TRBD2, but this gene call is untestable without DNA. The CDR3 is 13 amino acids. CDR1 and CDR2 (germline): DFQATT, SNEGSKA (reference sequence). The CDR3 sequence: CSAGRRDGNIQYF.

The chain is built from TRBV12-3 or TRBV12-4 and TRBJ1-2. The CDR3 has 13 amino acids. The CDR3 reads CASSLWVSYGYTF.

The chain employs TRBV6-1 and TRBJ1-2; the D call of TRBD1 rests on TCRdb alone, since no DNA is present to check it. From germline, CDR1 is MNHNS and CDR2 SASEGT. The CDR3 is 14 amino acids. Here the CDR3 reads CASRRPGPKYGYTF.

The CDR3 here is CSALDGDNEKLFF. The chain carries TRBV29-1 and TRBJ1-4; without DNA, the TCRdb call of TRBD1 cannot be checked. The germline V gene has CDR1 SQVTM and CDR2 ANQGSEA. The CDR3 is 13 residues long.

V is TRBV27 and J is TRBJ2-7; TCRdb picks TRBD1, but there is no DNA to check that call. Looked up from germline, CDR1 is MNHEY and CDR2 is SMNVEV (reference sequence). The CDR3 totals 14 residues. CDR3 in amino acids: CASGDRLSSYEQYF.

The chain combines TRBV18 with TRBJ2-2; no DNA is available, so the TRBD2 call from TCRdb remains unchecked. There are 17 residues in the CDR3. From germline, CDR1 is KGHSH and CDR2 LQKENI. CDR3 in amino acids: CASSPRSGGSNTGELFF.

This chain uses TRBV12-3 or TRBV12-4 with TRBJ2-5. This CDR3 is built from 16 residues. Here the CDR3 reads CASSLALGRLQETQYF.

The gene calls are TRBV2 and TRBJ1-3; as DNA is missing, the TRBD1 call by TCRdb cannot be tested. This CDR3 has 15 amino acids. Germline CDR1 is SNHLY and CDR2 is FYNNEI. The CDR3 sequence is CASRRQFSSGNTIYF.

CDR3 protein: CASWSRSGNTIYF. V and J are TRBV2 and TRBJ1-3. This CDR3 comprises 13 residues. Per germline, CDR1 SNHLY and CDR2 FYNNEI.

J is TRBJ1-2 and V is TRBV6-1; TCRdb designates TRBD1, a call that cannot be tested without DNA. The length of the CDR3 is 14 residues. The germline gives CDR1 MNHNS, CDR2 SASEGT. The chain's CDR3 is CASRKGAGPYGYTF.

V is TRBV27 and J is TRBJ2-2; TCRdb designates TRBD1, a call that cannot be tested without DNA. This CDR3 is 14 amino acids long. Looked up from germline, CDR1 is MNHEY and CDR2 is SMNVEV (reference sequence). The CDR3 sequence: CASSFRVYTGELFF.

The chain carries TRBV7-7 and TRBJ2-5; the D call from TCRdb, TRBD1, cannot be confirmed without DNA. The CDR3 has 13 residues. Germline loops: CDR1 SSHAT, CDR2 FNYEAQ (reference sequence). The CDR3 here is CASSLGEGRTQYF.

The chain links TRBV6-1 to TRBJ1-4; the D call of TRBD1 rests on TCRdb alone, since no DNA is present to check it. Germline V gene data show CDR1 as MNHNS and CDR2 as SASEGT. The CDR3 is 15 residues long. CDR3: CASIEGDGRNEKLFF.